This T cell receptor (beta chain) stems from a study of T cell repertoires in cytomegalovirus infection (dated by TCRdb to the late 2010s). Background for the entire study: Because public TCR beta signatures pointed to carriage of CMV infection together with the matching HLA type, the HLA type of each donor mattered for the analysis.

TCRdb shows the sequencer as Illumina HiSeq 1500. The public reads were quality trimmed at Q25 with fastp and then assembled into clones with MiXCR by TCRdb, keeping productive beta chains. Each record represents a unique CDR3 protein, reported with the most common genes and DNA among its rows. A total of around 550,000 distinct CDR3 sequences appear in this sample, around a quarter of them only once. Together, the top ten hold 13% of the sample. Taken from the germline V gene, the CDR1 and CDR2 loops are SGHAT and FQNNGV. V is clipped by 5 bases and J by 7 bases, and the sequence between their germline boundaries is 18 bases long. The CDR3 runs 15 amino acids, cysteine and phenylalanine included. Here the CDR3 DNA is all that survives: 45 bases in frame from base 1. What the authors observed across the whole study: In both this cohort and an independent cohort of more than 350 donors, the cumulative frequency of public TCR beta family members distinguished carriers of CMV infection plus the relevant HLA type. The ex vivo response was dominated by HLA-C-restricted CMV-specific TCR beta clonotypes, and the single most frequent clonotype in two of eight donors was supplied by these HLA-C-restricted clonotypes.

To note about this clonotype: It lacks a known antigen. No base quality values were provided; no much bigger clone lies one nucleotide off.

Sequenced sample: PBMCs. The sequence joins TRBV11-2 to TRBJ2-1; TRBD2 is possibly the D segment (6 matching bases). This TCR came from a human donor in good health (CMV status not recorded). Some clones in this sample may be carry-over from other donors' samples. The nucleotide sequence is TGTGCCAGCAGCACCTATCTCGGGAGAATGAATGAGCAGTTCTTC. Its product reads: CASSTYLGRMNEQFF.